This T cell receptor (beta chain) comes out of a study of human T cells and chemical hapten exposure. The overall study: Enrolled patients were predominantly female and had alopecia areata, totalis or universalis.

Time point given: patch test 2, 6 weeks after DPC sensitization. Regarding treatment: therapeutic diphenylcyclopropenone sensitization with weekly scalp DPC. TCRdb reprocessed the RACE reads with MiXCR, giving one entry per CDR3 protein. Seen here are about 40,000 distinct CDR3 sequences, approximately 3.5% observed once, and the top ten hold about 6.2%. The TCR sequence derives from a man aged 35-49 years with alopecia areata. Some clones in this sample may be carry-over from other donors' samples. The sample was whole blood, taken in connection with sensitization to the hapten diphenylcyclopropenone (DPC).

DNA for the CDR3: TGCAGTGCTAGGACAACTACAGGGAGGGCACAGCCCCAGCATTTT. Translating it yields CSARTTTGRAQPQHF. The chain uses TRBV20-1 and TRBJ1-5, with D possibly TRBD1 on 6 matching bases. The V end was cut by 3 bases, the J end by 7 bases, with 19 bases between. The CDR3 runs to 15 residues. Germline assignment: CDR1 DFQATT and CDR2 SNEGSKA (reference sequence).